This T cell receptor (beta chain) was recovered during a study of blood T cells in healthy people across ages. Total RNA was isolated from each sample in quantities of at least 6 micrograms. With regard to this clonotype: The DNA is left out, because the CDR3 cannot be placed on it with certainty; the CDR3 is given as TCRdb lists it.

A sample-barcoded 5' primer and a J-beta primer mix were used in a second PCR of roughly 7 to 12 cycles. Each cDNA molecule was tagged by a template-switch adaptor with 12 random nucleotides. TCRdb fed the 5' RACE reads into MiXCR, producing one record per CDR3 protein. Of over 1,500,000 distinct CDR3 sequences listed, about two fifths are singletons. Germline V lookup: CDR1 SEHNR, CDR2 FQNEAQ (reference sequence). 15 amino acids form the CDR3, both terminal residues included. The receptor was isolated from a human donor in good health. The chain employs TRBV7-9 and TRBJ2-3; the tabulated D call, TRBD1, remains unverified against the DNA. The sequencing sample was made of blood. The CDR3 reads CASSPPCASTDTQYF.